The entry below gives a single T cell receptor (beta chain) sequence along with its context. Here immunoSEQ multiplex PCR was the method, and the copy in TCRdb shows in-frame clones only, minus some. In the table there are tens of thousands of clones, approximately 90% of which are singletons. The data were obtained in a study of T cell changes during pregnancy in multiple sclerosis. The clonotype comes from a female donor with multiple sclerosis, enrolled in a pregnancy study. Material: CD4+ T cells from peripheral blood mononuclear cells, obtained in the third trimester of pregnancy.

The CDR3 here is CASSVSRDSGSAFF. For the CDR3, the DNA is TGTGCCAGCAGTGTCTCCCGGGACAGCGGTTCGGCTTTCTTT. The rearrangement joins TRBV6-1 to TRBJ1-1; TRBD1 matches at 7 bases. Germline loops: CDR1 MNHNS, CDR2 SASEGT. The V segment lost 4 bases and the J segment 11 bases; nucleotides outside the gene matches: 13. CDR3 size: 14 residues.